The 9 T cell receptor beta chains reported below all come from one sample, sequenced in a study of blood T cells in healthy people across ages. Then a second PCR, running roughly 7 to 11 cycles, was carried out with a sample-barcoded 5' primer and a J-beta primer mix. TCRdb fed the 5' RACE reads into MiXCR, producing one record per CDR3 protein. The sample has 650,000 to 800,000 distinct CDR3 sequences, under 45% seen once. Sequenced input: blood. These receptors came from a man aged 55 to 70 in good health.

This chain connects TRBV7-9 to TRBJ1-4, with TRBD1 matching over 10 bases. Germline trimming cut 2 bases from V and 0 bases from J; bases unmatched to any gene: 3. The CDR3 spans 17 residues. CDR1 SEHNR and CDR2 FQNEAQ come from the germline V gene (reference sequence). DNA of the CDR3: TGTGCCAGCAGCTTAAAAGGGACAGGGGCAACTAATGAAAAACTGTTTTTT. Its translation is CASSLKGTGATNEKLFF.

Worth noting for this clonotype: The junction shows a germline mismatch at one end, possibly a read error. The J gene is TRBJ1-5, the V gene TRBV7-2; D unresolved. From germline, CDR1 is SGHTA and CDR2 FQGNSA. This CDR3 has 16 amino acids. The CDR3 is CASSARGPLSNQSQHF. The CDR3 DNA is TGTGCCAGCAGCGCGAGAGGGCCCTTAAGCAATCAGTCCCAGCATTTT.

This rearrangement joins TRBV29-1 to TRBJ2-5, with 7 bases matching TRBD2. In germline, CDR1 is SQVTM, CDR2 ANQGSEA. The CDR3 is made up of 11 amino acids. V shed 6 bases and J 11 bases; nucleotides not matched to a gene: 9. The chain's CDR3 is CSVPSGNEQYF. DNA for the CDR3: TGCAGCGTGCCCAGCGGGAATGAGCAGTACTTC.

This clonotype came up a few times. V and J are TRBV20-1 and TRBJ2-3, with D perhaps TRBD2 (6 bases). V shed 1 base and J shed 1 base, with 12 bases lying between them. Germline V CDR1 and CDR2: DFQATT, SNEGSKA (reference sequence). The CDR3 sequence is 15 residues long. The CDR3 sequence is CSARGFASGTDTQYF. The CDR3 DNA reads as TGCAGTGCTAGAGGCTTCGCTAGCGGCACAGATACGCAGTATTTT.

V and J are TRBV20-1 and TRBJ1-6; D not certain. The CDR3 has 13 residues. The V gene lost 6 bases and the J gene lost 6 bases, with 12 bases spanning the gap. Germline CDR1 is DFQATT and CDR2 is SNEGSKA (reference sequence). The CDR3 spells CSAIRDPNSPLHF. CDR3 in DNA: TGCAGTGCGATACGGGATCCTAATTCACCCCTCCACTTT.

There are many counts of this clonotype. Mismatch with germline at one junction end may stem from a read error. The CDR3 is CASSLGQGNYEQYF. The CDR3 DNA reads as TGCGCCAGCAGCTTGGGTCAGGGTAACTACGAGCAGTACTTC. This chain connects TRBV3-1 to TRBJ2-7, with a possible D match to TRBD1 (5 bases). Germline CDR1 reads LGHDT; CDR2 reads YNNKEL (reference sequence). The CDR3 extends over 14 amino acids.

The chain employs TRBV5-1 and TRBJ1-1; 7 nucleotides match TRBD1. The CDR3 length is 14 residues. CDR1 and CDR2 (germline): SGHRS, YFSETQ. V lost 4 bases and J lost 4; bases outside the gene matches: 7. This CDR3 reads CASSAQTGSTEAFF. The CDR3 region has the DNA TGCGCCAGCAGCGCCCAGACAGGGTCCACTGAAGCTTTCTTT.

This chain links TRBV5-5 with TRBJ1-5, with D tentatively TRBD1 (5 bases). V shed 7 bases and J shed 5 bases, with 22 bases lying between them. Germline loops: CDR1 SGHKS, CDR2 YYEKEE (reference sequence). The CDR3 has 16 residues. Written as DNA, the CDR3 is TGTGCCAGCCTCCGGTCCGGGGACCTAGAGTATCAGCCCCAGCATTTT. The encoded protein is CASLRSGDLEYQPQHF.

This clonotype is a singleton in its sample. V gene TRBV24-1 combines with J gene TRBJ2-7; D gene uncertain. Germline values: CDR1 KGHDR, CDR2 SFDVKD. The V end was cut by 6 bases, the J end by 1 base, with 12 bases between. The CDR3 totals 14 residues. Here the CDR3 DNA reads TGTGCCACCAGTCCGGCAGGAAGTTCCTACGAGCAGTACTTC. It translates to CATSPAGSSYEQYF.